A selection of T cell receptor beta chains follows, all from one sample in a study of CD4 T cell repertoires in COVID-19. Using immunoSEQ multiplex PCR, the repertoire was profiled, and TCRdb retains in-frame clones only, with some absent. The data hold about 75,000 clones, with roughly four fifths observed a single time. This specimen consisted of CD4+ T cells from peripheral blood, obtained after recovery from COVID-19. The receptor source for this set is a human donor who had COVID-19. Each CDR3 is given with its conserved first and last residue. A D gene is named only where the DNA matches it firmly. Clone size is shown for a subset of rows, as once, few, many or a class of expanded clone.

CASTKPGGNTGELFF	TGTGCCAGTACCAAACCAGGGGGGAACACCGGGGAGCTGTTTTTT	TRBV19	once	TRBD1	TRBJ2-2
CSAGRSYEQYF	TGCAGTGCTGGTCGGAGTTACGAGCAGTACTTC	TRBV20-1	.	.	TRBJ2-7
CASSLNGNNEQFF	TGTGCCAGCAGCTTAAATGGGAATAATGAGCAGTTCTTC	TRBV11-2	once	.	TRBJ2-1
CASRLEGSSGNTIYF	TGTGCCAGCAGACTTGAGGGCAGCTCTGGAAACACCATATATTTT	TRBV2	.	.	TRBJ1-3
CASSQTAGNTIYF	TGTGCCAGCAGCCAAACGGCTGGAAACACCATATATTTT	TRBV3-1/TRBV3-2	.	.	TRBJ1-3
CASSWGTSGGQYF	TGTGCCAGCAGCTGGGGGACTAGCGGGGGGCAGTACTTC	TRBV5-4	once	TRBD2	TRBJ2-4
CASSFLGTGGYEQYF	TGTGCCAGCAGCTTCCTCGGGACAGGGGGCTACGAGCAGTACTTC	TRBV5-6	few	TRBD1	TRBJ2-7
CASSSLQGATEAFF	TGTGCCAGTAGTTCGCTACAGGGGGCCACTGAAGCTTTCTTT	TRBV19	once	TRBD1	TRBJ1-1
CASSQSHRSNQPQHF	TGTGCCAGCAGCCAATCCCACAGGAGCAATCAGCCCCAGCATTTT	TRBV16	once	.	TRBJ1-5
CASSKEGGKRDQPQHF	TGTGCCAGCAGCAAAGAAGGCGGCAAAAGGGATCAGCCCCAGCATTTT	TRBV21-1	many	.	TRBJ1-5
CASRAEGRVDQPQHF	TGTGCCAGTAGGGCAGAGGGACGGGTGGATCAGCCCCAGCATTTT	TRBV19	.	.	TRBJ1-5
CASSPPGLANYGYTF	TGTGCCAGCAGCCCGCCGGGACTTGCTAACTATGGCTACACCTTC	TRBV7-9	.	.	TRBJ1-2
CASSSGSGIGQFF	TGCGCCAGCAGCTCGGGAAGCGGGATAGGGCAGTTCTTC	TRBV5-1	.	TRBD2	TRBJ2-1
CASGSGLAGDEQFF	TGTGCTAGTGGTTCGGGACTAGCGGGAGATGAGCAGTTCTTC	TRBV12-5	.	TRBD2	TRBJ2-1
CASSLLQGGEGTEAFF	TGCGCCAGCAGCCTACTACAGGGGGGCGAGGGCACTGAAGCTTTCTTT	TRBV5-1	.	TRBD1	TRBJ1-1
CASSQELSGQGGEAFF	TGTGCCAGCAGCCAAGAATTGTCCGGGCAGGGGGGTGAAGCTTTCTTT	TRBV3-1/TRBV3-2	.	TRBD1	TRBJ1-1
CASSSLGRRLRLGDEQYF	TGTGCCAGCAGCTCCCTCGGGAGGCGGCTTCGGTTGGGTGACGAGCAGTACTTC	TRBV28	.	TRBD2	TRBJ2-7
CASSQEQRPPYEQYF	TGTGCCAGCAGCCAAGAGCAGCGCCCTCCCTACGAGCAGTACTTC	TRBV3-1/TRBV3-2	few	.	TRBJ2-7
CASSTGTYEQYF	TGTGCCAGTAGTACCGGGACCTACGAGCAGTACTTC	TRBV19	.	.	TRBJ2-7
CASSLARGTEAFF	TGTGCCAGCAGTTTAGCGAGGGGGACTGAAGCTTTCTTT	TRBV28	.	.	TRBJ1-1
CASSELVGATEAFF	TGTGCCAGCAGTGAGCTGGTAGGGGCCACTGAAGCTTTCTTT	TRBV6-1	.	.	TRBJ1-1
CATSREEAVSYNEQFF	TGTGCCACCAGCAGAGAAGAGGCAGTCTCCTACAATGAGCAGTTCTTC	TRBV15	once	.	TRBJ2-1
CASGRSTDTQYF	TGTGCCAGCGGACGGAGCACAGATACGCAGTATTTT	TRBV9	.	.	TRBJ2-3
CASSVGQGAVQETQYF	TGCGCCAGCAGCGTGGGCCAGGGGGCGGTGCAAGAGACCCAGTACTTC	TRBV5-1	.	TRBD1	TRBJ2-5
CASIGGGFRHTGELFF	TGTGCCAGCATCGGAGGGGGGTTCCGACACACCGGGGAGCTGTTTTTT	TRBV2	.	.	TRBJ2-2
CASSKGQGNEKLFF	TGCGCCAGCAGCAAGGGACAGGGAAACGAAAAACTGTTTTTT	TRBV5-1	few	TRBD1	TRBJ1-4
CASREQGTGNTIYF	TGTGCCAGCAGGGAGCAGGGTACCGGAAACACCATATATTTT	TRBV25-1	.	.	TRBJ1-3
CASSLELVGNEAFF	TGTGCCAGCAGCTTGGAACTCGTGGGGAATGAAGCTTTCTTT	TRBV5-4	.	.	TRBJ1-1
CASSQYTDTQYF	TGTGCCAGCTCCCAATACACAGATACGCAGTATTTT	TRBV18	.	.	TRBJ2-3
CASSRTVNTEAFF	TGTGCCAGCAGCCGAACGGTGAACACTGAAGCTTTCTTT	TRBV7-2	once	.	TRBJ1-1
CASSTGQLQETQYF	TGTGCCAGTAGTACTGGACAACTGCAAGAGACCCAGTACTTC	TRBV19	.	.	TRBJ2-5
CASTGTSISYEQYF	TGTGCCAGCACTGGGACTAGCATCTCCTACGAGCAGTACTTC	TRBV6-5	.	TRBD2	TRBJ2-7
CASSPQGSDTYSGNTIYF	TGTGCCAGCAGCCCCCAAGGCTCTGACACTTACTCTGGAAACACCATATATTTT	TRBV7-2	.	.	TRBJ1-3
CAWTRQGASYEQYF	TGTGCCTGGACCCGACAGGGGGCCTCCTACGAGCAGTACTTC	TRBV30	.	TRBD1	TRBJ2-7
CASSKQTPGMNTEAFF	TGCGCCAGCAGCAAACAGACCCCAGGAATGAACACTGAAGCTTTCTTT	TRBV5-1	.	.	TRBJ1-1
CASSPGLAGGLAYEQYF	TGCGCCAGCAGCCCGGGACTAGCGGGAGGGCTTGCCTACGAGCAGTACTTC	TRBV5-1	.	TRBD2	TRBJ2-7
CASSRGPSPASGNTGELFF	TGCGCCAGCAGCCGGGGACCCTCCCCGGCTAGCGGGAACACCGGGGAGCTGTTTTTT	TRBV4-1	.	TRBD2	TRBJ2-2
CASSLARVYGYTF	TGTGCCAGCAGTTTAGCGAGGGTCTATGGCTACACCTTC	TRBV12-3/TRBV12-4	.	.	TRBJ1-2
CASSFGGTGVGTEAFF	TGTGCCAGCAGCTTCGGGGGGACAGGGGTGGGCACTGAAGCTTTCTTT	TRBV7-2	.	TRBD1	TRBJ1-1
CAISEGGREAFF	TGTGCCATCAGTGAGGGGGGACGTGAAGCTTTCTTT	TRBV10-3	few	.	TRBJ1-1
CASSQQVHSGNTIYF	TGCGCCAGCAGCCAACAGGTCCACTCTGGAAACACCATATATTTT	TRBV4-1	.	.	TRBJ1-3
CASSLESTPGRGSDNEQFF	TGCGCCAGCAGCTTGGAGTCCACCCCTGGGCGGGGGAGTGACAATGAGCAGTTCTTC	TRBV5-1	few	TRBD2	TRBJ2-1